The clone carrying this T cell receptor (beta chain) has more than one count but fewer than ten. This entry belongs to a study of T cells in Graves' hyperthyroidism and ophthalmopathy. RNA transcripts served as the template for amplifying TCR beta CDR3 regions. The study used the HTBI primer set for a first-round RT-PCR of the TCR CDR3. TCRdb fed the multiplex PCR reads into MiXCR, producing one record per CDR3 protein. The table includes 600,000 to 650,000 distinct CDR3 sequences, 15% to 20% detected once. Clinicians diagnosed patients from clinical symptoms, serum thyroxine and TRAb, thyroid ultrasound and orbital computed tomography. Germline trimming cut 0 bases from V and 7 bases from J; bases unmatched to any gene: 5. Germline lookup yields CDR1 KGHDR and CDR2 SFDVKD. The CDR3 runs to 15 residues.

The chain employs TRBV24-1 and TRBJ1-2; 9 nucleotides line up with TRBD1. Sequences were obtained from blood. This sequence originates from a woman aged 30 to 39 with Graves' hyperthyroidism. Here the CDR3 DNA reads TGTGCCACCAGTGATTTGACAGGGGGCGCAGGTGGCTACACCTTC. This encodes CATSDLTGGAGGYTF.